This T cell receptor beta chain was profiled in a study of blood T cell repertoires in COVID-19. Study-level information: The United States, Italy and Spain supplied acute and convalescent COVID-19 samples. Sample material is recorded as cDNA or gDNA derived from T cells, B-cell-depleted T cells, or PBMCs.

Original handling: Nucleated cell number was recorded as an estimate derived from reference gene primer amplification. Sequencing used immunoSEQ multiplex PCR; TCRdb keeps in-frame clones, though not all of them. V, J and clone size are those of that table, while D and trimming were read from the DNA. The repertoire includes just over 150,000 clones, less than 85% of them detected once, and over 3% sits in the top ten. The germline CDR1 and CDR2 sequences are SEHNR and FQNEAQ (reference sequence). There are 14 residues in the CDR3. V lost 5 bases to trimming and J lost 7 bases; unmatched junction nucleotides: 5.

The chain employs TRBV7-9 and TRBJ1-6; the match to TRBD1 covers 7 bases. The sequence was collected from a human donor with acute or convalescent COVID-19. The donor label of this sample is uncertain. The sequenced material came from peripheral blood. The CDR3 nucleotides are TGTGCCAGCAGCCTTACAGGGGACAATTCACCCCTCCACTTT. It yields the protein CASSLTGDNSPLHF.